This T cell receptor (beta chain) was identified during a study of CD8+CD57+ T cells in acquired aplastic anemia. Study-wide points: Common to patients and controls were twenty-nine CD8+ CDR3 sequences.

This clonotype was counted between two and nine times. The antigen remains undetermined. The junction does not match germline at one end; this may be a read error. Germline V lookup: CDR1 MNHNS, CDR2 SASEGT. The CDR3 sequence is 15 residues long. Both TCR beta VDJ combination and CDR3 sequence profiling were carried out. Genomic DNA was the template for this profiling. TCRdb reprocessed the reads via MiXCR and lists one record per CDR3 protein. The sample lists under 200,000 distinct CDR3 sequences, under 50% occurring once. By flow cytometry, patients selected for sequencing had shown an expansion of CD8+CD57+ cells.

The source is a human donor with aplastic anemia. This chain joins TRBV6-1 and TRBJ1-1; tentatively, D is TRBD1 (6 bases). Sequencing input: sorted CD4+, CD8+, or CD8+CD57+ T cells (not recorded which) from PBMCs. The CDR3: CASSPQTGGNTEALF. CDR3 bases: TGTGCCAGCAGTCCTCAGACAGGTGGGAACACTGAAGCTCTCTTT.